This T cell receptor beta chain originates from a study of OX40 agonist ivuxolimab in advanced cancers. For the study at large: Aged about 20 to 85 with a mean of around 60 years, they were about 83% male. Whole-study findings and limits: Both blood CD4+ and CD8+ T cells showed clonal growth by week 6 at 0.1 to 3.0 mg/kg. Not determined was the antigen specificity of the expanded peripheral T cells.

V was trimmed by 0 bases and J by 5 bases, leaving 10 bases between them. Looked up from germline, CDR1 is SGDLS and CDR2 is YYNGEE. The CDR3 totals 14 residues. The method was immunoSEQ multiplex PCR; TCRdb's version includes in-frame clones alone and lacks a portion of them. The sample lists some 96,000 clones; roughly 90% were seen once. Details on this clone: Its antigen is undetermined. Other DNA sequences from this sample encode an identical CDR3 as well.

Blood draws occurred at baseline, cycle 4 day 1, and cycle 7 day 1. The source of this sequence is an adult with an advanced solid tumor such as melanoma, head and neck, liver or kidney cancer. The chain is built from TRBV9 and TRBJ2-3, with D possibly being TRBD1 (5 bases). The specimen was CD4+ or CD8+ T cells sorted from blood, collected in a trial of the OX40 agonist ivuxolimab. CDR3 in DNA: TGTGCCAGCAGCGTAGGGGCAGGGCGAGATACGCAGTATTTT. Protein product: CASSVGAGRDTQYF.